These 30 T cell receptor beta chains were all obtained from the same sample, sequenced in a study of identical twins. TCRdb passed the 5' RACE reads through MiXCR, listing each CDR3 protein once. The sample holds approximately 500,000 distinct CDR3 sequences; approximately 24% are singletons and the top ten take around 3%. In addition, the sample was reused for a study of T cells expressing NK-cell markers.

Sequenced: CD4+ T cells sorted from blood. The receptors shown here come from a woman between 18 and 29 years old in good health.

The chain uses TRBV10-3 and TRBJ2-7; D unclear. Trimming pared 2 bases from V and 4 bases from J, leaving 9 bases between. Germline V gives CDR1 ENHRY, CDR2 SYGVKD. The CDR3 length is 13 residues. Here the CDR3 reads CAISEPVGYEQYF. The DNA of the CDR3 is TGTGCCATCAGTGAGCCGGTGGGGTACGAGCAGTACTTC.

The chain carries TRBV12-3 or TRBV12-4 and TRBJ2-3; the D gene is possibly TRBD1 (5 bases). This CDR3 comprises 13 residues. Trimming removed 3 bases from V and 10 bases from J, with 14 bases in between. The CDR3 reads CASSFPPTEPQYF. The CDR3 bases are TGTGCCAGCAGTTTTCCCCCGACAGAGCCGCAGTATTTT.

This clonotype came up a few times. The rearrangement links TRBV6-1 to TRBJ1-6, with 9 positions matching TRBD1. Germline CDR1 is MNHNS and CDR2 is SASEGT. The CDR3 loop spans 15 amino acids. V trimming: 5 bases; J trimming: 9 bases; junction bases outside the gene matches: 8. CDR3 nucleotide sequence: TGTGCCAGCAGTCGGGGGGGACAGGGAGGTTCACCCCTCCACTTT. Protein sequence: CASSRGGQGGSPLHF.

To note about this clonotype: A junction boundary mismatches the germline segment, possibly from a read error. The chain is built from TRBV7-2 and TRBJ2-1; D perhaps matches TRBD2 (6 bases). Germline V gene sequence: CDR1 SGHTA, CDR2 FQGNSA. This CDR3 spans 16 amino acids. Written as DNA, the CDR3 is TGTGCCAGCAGCTTGAGCGGGCCCGGCTCCTACAGTGAGCAGTTCTTC. Translating it yields CASSLSGPGSYSEQFF.

Only a few counts were recorded for this clonotype. This chain uses TRBV12-3 or TRBV12-4 with TRBJ1-1; no clear D gene. CDR3 length: 13 residues. V lost 2 bases, J lost 5 bases, and 9 bases lay in between. The CDR3 bases are TGTGCCAGCAGTTTACGTGGGCAGACTGAAGCTTTCTTT. The encoded protein is CASSLRGQTEAFF.

This clonotype was observed a handful of times. This chain uses TRBV29-1 with TRBJ2-7; 7 nucleotides align to TRBD1. The V gene end was trimmed by 0 bases and the J gene end by 5 bases; junction bases not matched to a gene: 10. CDR1 and CDR2 from the germline V gene are SQVTM and ANQGSEA. This CDR3 contains 15 residues. The CDR3 spells CSVEDTGKGGNEQYF. The CDR3 DNA follows: TGCAGCGTTGAAGATACGGGGAAAGGGGGCAACGAGCAGTACTTC.

This chain joins TRBV20-1 and TRBJ1-1, with TRBD1 as a possible D gene (5 bases). The CDR3 has 14 residues. V gave up 6 bases and J gave up 5 bases, with 19 bases separating them. Looked up from germline, CDR1 is DFQATT and CDR2 is SNEGSKA (reference sequence). The CDR3 coding sequence is TGCAGTGCGCAAATCTTTGGGGGGGAGACTGAAGCTTTCTTT. Translating it yields CSAQIFGGETEAFF.

The chain employs TRBV7-9 and TRBJ2-5; 8 bases are shared with TRBD2. CDR3 length equals 16 residues. V lost 5 bases, J lost 0 bases, and 8 bases stayed unmatched. Per germline, CDR1 SEHNR and CDR2 FQNEAQ (reference sequence). CDR3 loop: CASSDQLAVYQETQYF. Here the CDR3 DNA reads TGTGCCAGCAGCGACCAACTAGCGGTGTACCAAGAGACCCAGTACTTC.

This clonotype was counted between two and nine times. The chain has TRBV10-3 and TRBJ1-2; TRBD1 aligns across 9 bases. Germline CDR1 ENHRY, CDR2 SYGVKD. With V trimmed by 5 bases and J by 6 bases, 7 bases remained unmatched. The CDR3 runs to 14 residues. CDR3 DNA sequence: TGTGCCATCAGTAACACAGGGGGCAGCGATGGCTACACCTTC. Protein: CAISNTGGSDGYTF.

The chain recombines TRBV28 with TRBJ2-1, with 7 nucleotides matching TRBD2. The ends lost 7 bases at V and 6 bases at J; junction bases unmatched: 9. The CDR3 runs to 14 residues. The V gene's germline CDR1 is MDHEN and CDR2 SYDVKM. The CDR3 coding sequence is TGTGCCAGCAATGGGAGGGTAACCATCAATGAGCAGTTCTTC. Its translation: CASNGRVTINEQFF. Full variable domain (remainder filled in from reference TRBV28 and TRBJ2-1): DVKVTQSSRYLVKRTGEKVFLECVQDMDHENMFWYRQDPGLGLRLIYFSYDVKMKEKGDIPEGYSVSREKKERFSLILESASTNQTSMYLCASNGRVTINEQFFGPGTRLTVL.

The J gene is TRBJ2-1, the V gene TRBV3-1, with TRBD2 identical over 8 bases. Looked up from germline, CDR1 is LGHDT and CDR2 is YNNKEL (reference sequence). Trimming cost V 7 bases and J 1 base; bases outside gene matches: 15. This CDR3 is built from 18 residues. CDR3 coding DNA: TGTGCCAGCACCCCCGAGGGCACAGCGGGAGTATCCTACAATGAGCAGTTCTTC. Translated, it gives CASTPEGTAGVSYNEQFF.

The V call is TRBV18, the J call TRBJ2-3; TRBD2 aligns across 11 bases. The CDR3 length is 17 residues. Germline V gives CDR1 KGHSH, CDR2 LQKENI. V shed 0 bases, J shed 2 bases, and the junction held 4 bases outside the gene matches. The CDR3 DNA sequence: TGTGCCAGCTCACCACCTGGGACTAGCGGACACACAGATACGCAGTATTTT. Translating gives CASSPPGTSGHTDTQYF.

This clonotype came up a few times. The chain uses TRBV6-1 and TRBJ2-1, with 11 positions matching TRBD2. V gave up 8 bases and J gave up 9 bases; unmatched junction bases: 12. Germline values: CDR1 MNHNS, CDR2 SASEGT. This CDR3 contains 15 residues. CDR3 residues: CASRSRLAGLGEQFF. The DNA for the CDR3 is TGTGCCAGCCGATCCCGACTAGCGGGACTGGGTGAGCAGTTCTTC.

This clonotype was counted between two and nine times. The V call is TRBV4-3, the J call TRBJ2-5; no clear D gene. Germline CDR1 reads LGHNA; CDR2 reads YSLEER. CDR3 length: 15 residues. V lost 1 base and J 0 bases, leaving 9 bases between the germline ends. The CDR3 DNA reads as TGCGCCAGCAGCCAAGGTCGGGCAGACCAAGAGACCCAGTACTTC. Translation gives CASSQGRADQETQYF.

The chain has TRBV7-6 and TRBJ2-7, with 8 positions matching TRBD1. Trimming removed 0 bases from V and 7 bases from J; junction bases left unmatched: 8. Per germline, CDR1 SGHVS and CDR2 FNYEAQ. This CDR3 contains 15 residues. In DNA, the CDR3 is TGTGCCAGCAGCTTAGCAACATACAGGGGGAGGGAGCAGTACTTC. It encodes CASSLATYRGREQYF.

This clonotype occurred a few times. The chain has TRBV12-3 or TRBV12-4 and TRBJ2-7; 9 bases line up with TRBD1. With V trimmed by 4 bases and J by 3 bases, 1 base remained unmatched. CDR3 length equals 13 residues. CDR3 residues: CASSSTGGYEQYF. In DNA, the CDR3 is TGTGCCAGCAGTTCGACAGGGGGCTACGAGCAGTACTTC.

The chain employs TRBV11-2 and TRBJ2-1; 7 nucleotides align to TRBD2. The CDR3 runs to 14 residues. Germline-derived CDR1 and CDR2 are SGHAT and FQNNGV. Unmatched junction bases numbered 2, after V lost 3 bases and J lost 3 bases. The CDR3 is CASSFSGFYNEQFF. The CDR3 nucleotides read TGTGCCAGCAGCTTTAGCGGGTTCTACAATGAGCAGTTCTTC.

The chain uses TRBV5-4 and TRBJ1-2; tentative D call: TRBD1 (5 bases). CDR3 length: 15 residues. Trimming left V 4 bases short and J 0 bases short, with 13 bases between. Germline V CDR1 and CDR2: SGHNT, YYREEE (reference sequence). The CDR3 DNA reads TGTGCCAGCAGCAGAGGGGCCCTTACTAACTATGGCTACACCTTC. Translation gives CASSRGALTNYGYTF.

This clonotype was detected only a few times. The CDR3 spells CASSPRVAYQETQYF. The CDR3 nucleotides are TGTGCCAGCAGCCCCCGGGTAGCTTACCAAGAGACCCAGTACTTC. The rearrangement links TRBV3-1 to TRBJ2-5; D unclear. The CDR3 extends over 15 amino acids. Trimming took off 4 bases at V and 0 bases at J, with 12 bases between the two ends. Looked up from germline, CDR1 is LGHDT and CDR2 is YNNKEL (reference sequence).

The rearrangement links TRBV9 to TRBJ1-1, with D perhaps TRBD1 (5 bases). Germline V CDR1 and CDR2: SGDLS, YYNGEE. The CDR3 is 15 amino acids. V was pared by 1 base and J by 5 bases, with 15 bases between. CDR3 nucleotide sequence: TGTGCCAGCAGCGTAAGGTCCGGGGCGGCGACTGAAGCTTTCTTT. Amino acid sequence: CASSVRSGAATEAFF.

This clonotype was recorded a few times. The V and J genes are TRBV6-1 and TRBJ2-3; no clear D. The CDR3 extends over 13 amino acids. V lost 3 bases, J lost 7 bases, and 11 bases lay in between. Per the germline V gene, CDR1 is MNHNS and CDR2 is SASEGT. CDR3 in amino acids: CASSDTHGHTQYF. CDR3 nucleotide sequence: TGTGCCAGCAGTGATACTCATGGGCATACGCAGTATTTT.

The chain combines TRBV20-1 with TRBJ2-1; 12 bases map to TRBD2. After removal of 3 bases from V and 9 bases from J, the junction contained 9 bases not matched to a gene. The CDR3 is 15 amino acids. The V gene's germline CDR1 is DFQATT and CDR2 SNEGSKA (reference sequence). The chain's CDR3 is CSARTSGSLSGEQFF. The CDR3 nucleotides read TGCAGTGCTAGGACTAGCGGGAGTCTATCCGGTGAGCAGTTCTTC.

V and J are TRBV5-1 and TRBJ2-5; unclear D gene. V was clipped by 7 bases and J by 2 bases, with 9 bases between them. The CDR3 runs to 12 residues. CDR1 is SGHRS, CDR2 YFSETQ, per germline. The CDR3 DNA reads TGCGCCAGCCGAGACCTACAAGAGACCCAGTACTTC. This encodes CASRDLQETQYF.

This clonotype was counted a few times. The chain has TRBV12-3 or TRBV12-4 and TRBJ2-7, with D possibly being TRBD1 (5 bases). This CDR3 is built from 15 residues. V dropped 2 bases and J dropped 2 bases, with 13 bases sitting between them. In DNA form, the CDR3 reads TGTGCCAGCAGTTTAAGGGCAGGGTGGGCCTACGAGCAGTACTTC. It codes for CASSLRAGWAYEQYF.

This chain joins TRBV5-4 and TRBJ2-7; D may match TRBD1 or TRBD2 (5 bases each). Per the germline V gene, CDR1 is SGHNT and CDR2 is YYREEE (reference sequence). The germline V and J ends were trimmed by 2 bases and 6 bases, with 18 bases remaining between them. This CDR3 spans 15 amino acids. CDR3 sequence reads: CASSFNTGQAAEQYF. The CDR3, as DNA: TGTGCCAGCAGCTTCAATACGGGGCAGGCCGCCGAGCAGTACTTC.

The chain carries TRBV12-5 and TRBJ1-1; unclear D gene. V lost 2 bases, J lost 6 bases, and 13 bases lay in between. Germline values: CDR1 LGHNT, CDR2 FRNRAP. The CDR3 is made up of 14 amino acids. The CDR3 bases are TGTGCTAGTGGTTTGATGACCACAAGTTCTGAAGCTTTCTTT. Encoded protein: CASGLMTTSSEAFF.

Only a few counts were recorded for this clonotype. J is TRBJ2-2 and V is TRBV10-3, with 10 bases identical to TRBD2. The CDR3 is 16 amino acids. Germline loops: CDR1 ENHRY, CDR2 SYGVKD. The trim removed 7 bases at V and 2 bases at J, leaving 7 bases unmatched. CDR3 sequence: CAITESGRANTGELFF. DNA of the CDR3: TGTGCCATCACCGAGAGCGGGAGGGCCAACACCGGGGAGCTGTTTTTT.

Only a few counts were recorded for this clonotype. The V call is TRBV19, the J call TRBJ2-7; D remains ambiguous. V lost 2 bases and J 4 bases, leaving 15 bases between the germline ends. The CDR3 runs to 15 residues. Per the germline V gene, CDR1 is LNHDA and CDR2 is SQIVND (reference sequence). CDR3 amino acids: CASSISVISGYEQYF. The CDR3 coding sequence is TGTGCCAGTAGTATATCCGTAATAAGTGGTTACGAGCAGTACTTC.

This clonotype occurred a few times. The chain links TRBV10-2 to TRBJ2-2; TRBD1 is a possible D gene (6 bases). This CDR3 is built from 12 residues. V dropped 9 bases and J dropped 4 bases, with 9 bases sitting between them. The germline gives CDR1 WSHSY, CDR2 SAAADI. CDR3 sequence: CARQGRTGELFF. The CDR3 DNA is TGCGCCAGACAGGGTCGCACCGGGGAGCTGTTTTTT.

This clonotype was seen many times. The rearrangement links TRBV24-1 to TRBJ2-3, with a tentative D call TRBD1 (6 bases). Between the trimmed V and J ends, which lost 4 bases and 2 bases, there was a span of 12 bases. This CDR3 spans 15 amino acids. Germline lookup yields CDR1 KGHDR and CDR2 SFDVKD. The CDR3 reads CATSDPRGFTDTQYF. Here the CDR3 DNA reads TGTGCCACCAGTGACCCTAGGGGGTTCACAGATACGCAGTATTTT.